This TCR beta chain was profiled in a study of CD8 T cells in Susac syndrome. Study overall: Within the sequenced group of Susac syndrome patients, six showed active disease and about eight were in remission. When blood was drawn, patients with Susac syndrome were on intravenous immunoglobulin alone, on corticosteroids, or therapy-naive.

This CDR3 region has 15 residues. The V end lost 5 bases, the J end lost 6 bases, and 17 bases lay between the germline ends. Germline V lookup: CDR1 SGHAT, CDR2 FQNNGV. Reverse transcription of about 0.5 to 1 ug RNA was carried out with random hexamers. The method of amplification for TCR beta CDR3 was immunoSEQ multiplex PCR, covering 54 Vbeta and 13 Jbeta. TCRdb processed the immunoSEQ multiplex PCR reads anew with MiXCR; each CDR3 protein has one entry. The top ten hold 0.075% to 0.095% of the sample, which has some 180,000 distinct CDR3 sequences, roughly 91% seen once. A note on this clonotype: Its specificity is unknown.

Study observations and caveats: TCR sequencing and HLA analysis covered a relatively small number of individuals.

The sequence derives from a human donor with Susac syndrome. This chain uses TRBV11-2 with TRBJ1-5, with a weak D call TRBD1 (5 bases). Material for sequencing was CD4+ T cells from PBMCs. CDR3 bases: TGTGCCAGCAGCATGGGGCTGGGGGGATCTCAGCCCCAGCATTTT. Encoded protein: CASSMGLGGSQPQHF.